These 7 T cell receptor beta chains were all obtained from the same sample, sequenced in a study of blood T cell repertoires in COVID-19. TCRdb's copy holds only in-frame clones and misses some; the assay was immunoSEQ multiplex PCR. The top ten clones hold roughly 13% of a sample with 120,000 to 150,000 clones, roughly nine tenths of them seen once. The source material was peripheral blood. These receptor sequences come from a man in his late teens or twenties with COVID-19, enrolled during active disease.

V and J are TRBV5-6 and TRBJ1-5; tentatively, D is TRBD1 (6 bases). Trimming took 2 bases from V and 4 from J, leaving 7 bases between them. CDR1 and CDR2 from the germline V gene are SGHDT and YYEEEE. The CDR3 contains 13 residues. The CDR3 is CASSFTGNQPQHF. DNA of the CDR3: TGTGCCAGCAGCTTTACAGGGAATCAGCCCCAGCATTTT.

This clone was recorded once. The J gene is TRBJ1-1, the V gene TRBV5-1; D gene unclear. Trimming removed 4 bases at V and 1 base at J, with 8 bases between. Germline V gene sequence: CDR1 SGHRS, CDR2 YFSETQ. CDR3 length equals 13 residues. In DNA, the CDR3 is TGCGCCAGCAGCCACATTGGGAACACTGAAGCTTTCTTT. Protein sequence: CASSHIGNTEAFF.

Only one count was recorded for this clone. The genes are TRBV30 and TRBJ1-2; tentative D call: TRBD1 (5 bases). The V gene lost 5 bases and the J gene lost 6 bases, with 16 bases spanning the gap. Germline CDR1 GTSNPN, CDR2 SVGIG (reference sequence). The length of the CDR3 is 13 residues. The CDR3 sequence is CAWFAGPTDGYTF. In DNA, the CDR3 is TGTGCCTGGTTTGCAGGGCCGACGGATGGCTACACCTTC.

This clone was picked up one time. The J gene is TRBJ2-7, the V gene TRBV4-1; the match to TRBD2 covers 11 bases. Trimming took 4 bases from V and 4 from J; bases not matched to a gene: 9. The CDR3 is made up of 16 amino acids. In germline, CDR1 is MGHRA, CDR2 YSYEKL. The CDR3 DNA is TGCGCCAGCAGCCTAGTTTTGGGACTAGCGGTTTACGAGCAGTACTTC. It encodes CASSLVLGLAVYEQYF.

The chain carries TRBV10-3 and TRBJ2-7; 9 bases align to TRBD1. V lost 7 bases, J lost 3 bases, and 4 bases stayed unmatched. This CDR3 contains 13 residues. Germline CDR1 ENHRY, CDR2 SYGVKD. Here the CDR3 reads CAITDRGNYEQYF. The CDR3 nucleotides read TGTGCCATCACAGACAGGGGGAACTACGAGCAGTACTTC.

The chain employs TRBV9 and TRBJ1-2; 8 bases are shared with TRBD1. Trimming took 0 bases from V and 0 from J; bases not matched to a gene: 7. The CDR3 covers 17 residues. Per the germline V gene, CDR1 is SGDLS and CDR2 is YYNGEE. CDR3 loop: CASSVAPGTGTNYGYTF. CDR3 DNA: TGTGCCAGCAGCGTAGCCCCCGGGACAGGTACTAACTATGGCTACACCTTC.

CDR3 protein: CASSLRTLSSGANVLTF. CDR3 nucleotides: TGTGCCAGCAGCTTAAGGACTCTCAGCTCTGGGGCCAACGTCCTGACTTTC. The gene calls are TRBV5-8 and TRBJ2-6; D is perhaps TRBD2 (5 bases). V was trimmed by 2 bases and J by 0 bases, leaving 12 bases between them. The germline V gene encodes CDR1 SGHTS and CDR2 YDEGEE. This CDR3 region has 17 residues.